The rows below give T cell receptor beta chains drawn from one sample of a study of T cell responses to AZD1222 COVID-19 vaccine. The assay was immunoSEQ multiplex PCR, and TCRdb's table has in-frame clones only and misses some. The sample shows 90,000 to 150,000 clones, around 87% of them seen only once. This material consisted of peripheral blood, taken on day 0 of AZD1222 vaccination. The receptors here all came from an adult in good health. CDR3s include the opening cysteine and the closing phenylalanine or tryptophan. D genes are given only for firm matches. Only part of the rows carry a size: once, few, many, or a class if the clone is expanded.

j_call v_call d_call clone_size cdr3_aa cdr3_nt
TRBJ1-5 TRBV12-3/TRBV12-4 NA NA CASSPSNQPQHF TGTGCCAGCAGCCCTAGCAATCAGCCCCAGCATTTT
TRBJ2-7 TRBV28 TRBD1 few CASSTPGQGVYEQYF TGTGCCAGCAGTACGCCGGGACAGGGGGTGTACGAGCAGTACTTC
TRBJ1-2 TRBV12-3/TRBV12-4 NA NA CASSPDRRGGYTF TGTGCCAGCAGTCCGGACCGCAGGGGTGGCTACACCTTC
TRBJ1-1 TRBV4-1 NA NA CASSPKVGWGMNTEAFF TGCGCCAGCAGCCCTAAGGTTGGTTGGGGAATGAACACTGAAGCTTTCTTT
TRBJ1-2 TRBV5-1 NA NA CASSPPSPLNYGYTF TGCGCCAGCAGCCCGCCCAGCCCCCTTAACTATGGCTACACCTTC
TRBJ2-2 TRBV3-1/TRBV3-2 TRBD2 NA CASSQAAGGDTGELFF TGTGCCAGCAGCCAGGCGGCGGGGGGCGACACCGGGGAGCTGTTTTTT
TRBJ1-6 TRBV10-3 TRBD1 NA CAIRRQGLRSPLHF TGTGCCATCAGAAGACAGGGGTTAAGATCACCCCTCCACTTT
TRBJ2-5 TRBV9 NA NA CASSSFGGSQETQYF TGTGCCAGCAGCTCGTTTGGGGGCAGTCAAGAGACCCAGTACTTC
TRBJ1-1 TRBV18 TRBD1 NA CASSPPYGTGAEAFF TGTGCCAGCTCACCACCGTATGGTACAGGGGCTGAAGCTTTCTTT
TRBJ2-2 TRBV5-4 TRBD2 NA CASTRFGGGAPGELFF TGTGCCAGCACCCGTTTTGGCGGGGGGGCCCCCGGGGAGCTGTTTTTT
TRBJ1-5 TRBV7-2 NA NA CASSARVNQPQHF TGTGCCAGCAGCGCTCGGGTCAATCAGCCCCAGCATTTT
TRBJ1-1 TRBV6-5 NA NA CASSPTATELLQAFF TGTGCCAGCAGTCCGACGGCCACAGAGTTACTTCAAGCTTTCTTT
TRBJ2-1 TRBV6-5 NA NA CASKRQGPSGNEQFF TGTGCCAGCAAAAGGCAGGGACCCTCCGGCAATGAGCAGTTCTTC
TRBJ2-7 TRBV13 NA NA CASSFGDSAYEQYF TGTGCCAGCAGCTTTGGCGATTCTGCATACGAGCAGTACTTC
TRBJ1-2 TRBV9 NA NA CASSVDSGTYGYTF TGTGCCAGCAGCGTAGACTCAGGGACCTATGGCTACACCTTC
TRBJ2-1 TRBV19 NA NA CASSPSGGPEQFF TGTGCCAGTAGTCCCTCGGGGGGCCCTGAGCAGTTCTTC
TRBJ1-3 TRBV29-1 NA NA CSVVAVGGNTIYF TGCAGCGTTGTCGCGGTGGGTGGAAACACCATATATTTT
TRBJ2-1 TRBV19 TRBD2 NA CASRPLAGGNNEQFF TGTGCCAGTAGGCCCCTAGCGGGGGGTAACAATGAGCAGTTCTTC
TRBJ2-7 TRBV30 NA NA CAWSPHPRSTTYEQYF TGTGCCTGGAGTCCACATCCGCGGTCTACAACCTACGAGCAGTACTTC
TRBJ2-1 TRBV7-6 TRBD2 NA CASSPTGRGIGFYNEQFF TGTGCCAGCAGCCCCACCGGGAGGGGAATAGGGTTCTACAATGAGCAGTTCTTC
TRBJ2-7 TRBV5-1 NA NA CASSSQPSTRGRAYEQYF TGCGCCAGCAGCTCTCAACCATCTACCAGGGGACGCGCCTACGAGCAGTACTTC
TRBJ1-2 TRBV30 TRBD1 NA CAWSYDRGFGYTF TGTGCCTGGAGTTACGACAGGGGGTTTGGCTACACCTTC
TRBJ2-1 TRBV3-1/TRBV3-2 TRBD1 NA CASSLMTGGDVGEQFF TGTGCCAGCAGCCTCATGACAGGGGGGGACGTGGGTGAGCAGTTCTTC
TRBJ1-1 TRBV3-1/TRBV3-2 TRBD1 NA CASSHTGGSNTEAFF TGTGCCAGCAGCCATACAGGGGGTTCCAACACTGAAGCTTTCTTT
TRBJ2-7 TRBV4-2 NA NA CASSQFPRGFVGGSYEQYF TGTGCCAGCAGCCAGTTCCCCCGAGGATTCGTCGGTGGCTCCTACGAGCAGTACTTC
TRBJ2-7 TRBV6-1 NA NA CASSESPGRAYEQYF TGTGCCAGCAGTGAGTCCCCCGGCAGGGCCTACGAGCAGTACTTC
TRBJ1-1 TRBV20-1 NA NA CSASQNEAFF TGCAGTGCTAGTCAAAATGAAGCTTTCTTT